This TCR beta chain stems from a study of cytomegalovirus exposure and HLA in healthy donors. Study observations and caveats: A later analysis linked a missense variant in DCLRE1C to the trimming of TCR beta V and J genes. The study recorded over 150 TCR beta chains that were cytomegalovirus-associated.

Researchers ran the PCR with 60 Vbeta and 13 Jbeta primers. The table came from immunoSEQ multiplex PCR; TCRdb's copy has only in-frame clones and leaves some out. Of around 150,000 clones detected, approximately 61% appear once; the ten largest clones hold 1.5% to 2%. Of note for this clone: Its antigen is not known.

CDR3 length equals 17 residues. Germline V gene sequence: CDR1 SGHRS, CDR2 YFSETQ. Trimming at V came to 4 bases and at J to 2 bases, leaving 8 bases not matched to a gene. The sample consisted of PBMCs. The TCR originated in a human donor in good health. This chain uses TRBV5-1 with TRBJ2-7; 14 bases match TRBD2. The CDR3 DNA is TGCGCCAGCAGCGTGGGACTAGCGGGAGTTGGTCCCTACGAGCAGTACTTC. Amino acid sequence: CASSVGLAGVGPYEQYF.